This T cell receptor beta chain was captured by sequencing in a study of blood T cell repertoires in COVID-19 (dated by TCRdb to 2020 to 2021). Regarding the research as a whole: Samples covering the acute and convalescent phases of COVID-19 were provided by collaborators in the United States, Italy and Spain. The material from the prospective study consisted of cDNA or gDNA derived from T cells, B-cell-depleted T cells, or PBMCs. The dataset comprised deeply sampled blood TCRbeta repertoires from subjects exposed to, actively infected with, or recovered from COVID-19. The repertoires were released in a freely available public database intended as a resource for research on the immune response to SARS-CoV-2. Samples were obtained from the ongoing ImmuneRACE study (first 160 participants) and from over 1,000 subjects provided by 6 global collaborators. Nearly every sample came with metadata listing a de-identified subject ID, COVID-19 status, age in years and sex. HLA class I and class II types, where available, came from metadata supplied by the sample provider rather than from assay-based typing.

TCRbeta CDR3 regions were amplified from genomic DNA by means of the immunoSEQ Assay, a bias-controlled multiplex PCR. The original methods were these. The number of nucleated cells in each sample was estimated from the amplification of reference gene primers within the assay. Sequence reads were collapsed and filtered to measure the absolute abundance of every unique TCRbeta CDR3 rearrangement. For each sample, productive Simpson clonality was calculated as the square root of Simpson's diversity index over productive rearrangements. TCRdb limited this immuneACCESS table to in-frame rearrangements with V and J called. A share of clones is missing; checked studies link under half to unresolved V genes, and the rest is unexplained. D and trimming were read from the DNA, whereas the V and J calls and clone size are those reported in that table. Across this sample there are about 270,000 clones, with about 89% seen only once. The ten top clones hold approximately 2.2% of the sample.

The collaborating institutions used their own protocols to collect whole blood in K2EDTA tubes. Collaborator samples were shipped for TCRbeta analysis as frozen whole blood, isolated PBMCs, or DNA extracted from either sample type. Overall study outcomes, separate from this receptor: The amount of clinical and demographic metadata varied by source and participant and was provided uncurated.

Turning to this clone: Its antigen is unknown. Base-call qualities are not available, and no considerably larger clone is one nucleotide away.

The germline V gene gives CDR1 as MGHRA and CDR2 as YSYEKL. V loses 0 bases at its end and J loses 2 bases; junction bases beyond the gene matches: 6. The CDR3 covers 16 residues, taking in both the cysteine and the phenylalanine. Only the CDR3 region is kept as DNA, spanning 48 bases read in frame from base 1. The clonotype comes from a man in his fifties with acute or convalescent COVID-19. Sequences were obtained from peripheral blood. This receptor chain uses TRBV4-1 and TRBJ2-7, with 8 bases matching TRBD1. The DNA reads as follows: TGCGCCAGCAGCCAAGATGTAGGGACAGGCACCTACGAGCAGTACTTC. Its protein is CASSQDVGTGTYEQYF.